The 15 T cell receptor beta chains listed next were all sequenced from one sample in a study of blood T cells in healthy people across ages. A sample-barcoded 5' primer and a J-beta primer mix were used in a second PCR of about 7 to 12 cycles. Using its own MiXCR run on the 5' RACE reads, TCRdb lists one record per CDR3 protein. The data hold 600,000 or so distinct CDR3 sequences, with 25% to 30% observed a single time. Sequenced material: blood. Receptors were obtained from a woman over 75 in good health.

The V call is TRBV7-6, the J call TRBJ1-1; the D gene is possibly TRBD1 (6 bases). Germline assignment: CDR1 SGHVS and CDR2 FNYEAQ. CDR3 size: 15 residues. Trimming shortened V by 5 bases and J by 3 bases, and 16 bases separated the two germline ends. CDR3 coding DNA: TGTGCCAGCAGCGCCTCGACAGGTTCTCACACTGAAGCTTTCTTT. Translation gives CASSASTGSHTEAFF.

This chain joins TRBV7-2 and TRBJ2-2, with no clear D. V shed 3 bases and J shed 4 bases, with 9 bases lying between them. Looked up from germline, CDR1 is SGHTA and CDR2 is FQGNSA. The CDR3 has 14 amino acids. The CDR3 sequence: CASSFRSTTGELFF. The CDR3 coding sequence is TGTGCCAGCAGCTTTCGGTCAACCACCGGGGAGCTGTTTTTT.

This clonotype was observed a handful of times. The chain employs TRBV5-6 and TRBJ1-1; 7 bases are a match to TRBD1. CDR1 is SGHDT, CDR2 YYEEEE, per germline. The CDR3 totals 14 residues. Trimming at V came to 3 bases and at J to 5 bases, leaving 7 bases not matched to a gene. For the CDR3, the DNA is TGTGCCAGCAGCTCGACAGGGCCGGGGACTGAAGCTTTCTTT. This translates into CASSSTGPGTEAFF.

Remarks on this clonotype: A much larger clone differs from this one at a single base, so this may be a read error. The rearrangement uses TRBV15 and TRBJ1-1; D gene ambiguous. Germline CDR1 reads LNHNV; CDR2 reads YYDKDF (reference sequence). The CDR3 totals 15 residues. The DNA of the CDR3 is TGTACCACCAGTACTCTCGGCACCCTGAACACTGAAGCTTTCTTT. Translation gives CTTSTLGTLNTEAFF.

This clonotype has ten or more counts. The gene calls are TRBV7-3 and TRBJ2-3; 7 nucleotides agree with TRBD1. Losses at the gene ends were 5 bases for V and 2 bases for J; bases not matched to a gene: 7. Germline V gives CDR1 SGHTA, CDR2 FQGTGA. CDR3 size: 15 residues. Written as DNA, the CDR3 is TGTGCCAGCAGCACGTCCGGGACAGACACAGATACGCAGTATTTT. It yields the protein CASSTSGTDTDTQYF. Filled out from reference TRBV7-3 and TRBJ2-3, the complete variable domain reads GAGVSQTPSNKVTEKGKYVELRCDPISGHTALYWYRQSLGQGPEFLIYFQGTGAADDSGLPNDRFFAVRPEGSVSTLKIQRTERGDSAVYLCASSTSGTDTDTQYFGPGTRLTVL.

V gene TRBV27 combines with J gene TRBJ2-1, with 10 bases fitting TRBD2. In germline, CDR1 is MNHEY, CDR2 SMNVEV (reference sequence). The CDR3 is made up of 14 amino acids. V gave up 3 bases and J gave up 5 bases; unmatched junction bases: 1. The CDR3 region is CASSFSGRNNEQFF. Here the CDR3 DNA reads TGTGCCAGCAGTTTTAGCGGGAGGAACAATGAGCAGTTCTTC.

This clonotype was seen at least ten times. The chain employs TRBV6-2 or TRBV6-3 and TRBJ2-7, with D perhaps being TRBD1 or TRBD2 (5 bases each). The CDR3 has 14 residues. V was cut by 10 bases and J by 0 bases, with 16 bases left in between. Per germline, CDR1 MNHEY and CDR2 SVGEGT. CDR3 amino acids: CATTGLAVSYEQYF. In DNA, the CDR3 is TGTGCCACCACGGGGCTAGCAGTCTCCTACGAGCAGTACTTC.

The V and J genes are TRBV7-2 and TRBJ1-3, with 8 positions matching TRBD1. CDR3 length: 15 residues. The germline CDR1 and CDR2 sequences are SGHTA and FQGNSA. V shed 4 bases, J shed 4 bases, and the junction held 6 bases outside the gene matches. The CDR3 nucleotides are TGTGCCAGCAGCTCGTCCGGGACAGGAGGAAACACCATATATTTT. Its translation: CASSSSGTGGNTIYF.

This clonotype was seen ten or more times. The chain couples TRBV20-1 to TRBJ1-2, with TRBD1 matching 7 bases. Germline trimming cut 7 bases from V and 3 bases from J; bases unmatched to any gene: 5. This CDR3 has 12 residues. CDR1 DFQATT and CDR2 SNEGSKA come from the germline V gene (reference sequence). The CDR3 bases are TGCAGTGTGGGGACAGCGGACTATGGCTACACCTTC. Translation gives CSVGTADYGYTF.

This rearrangement joins TRBV20-1 to TRBJ2-5, with 7 bases that match TRBD2. The assigned J gene may be wrong: the sequence end matches TRBJ2-7 better. The CDR3 has 12 residues. Germline loops: CDR1 DFQATT, CDR2 SNEGSKA (reference sequence). This CDR3 is CSAWSGTYEQYF. The CDR3 DNA follows: TGCAGTGCTTGGAGCGGGACCTACGAGCAGTACTTC.

In its sample, this clonotype was seen many times. V is TRBV7-2 and J is TRBJ1-2; D ambiguous. The CDR3 consists of 14 residues. Germline V CDR1 and CDR2: SGHTA, FQGNSA. V lost 3 bases and J lost 4, with 12 bases in between. The CDR3 protein is CASSFGVAGYGYTF. CDR3 DNA sequence: TGTGCCAGCAGCTTCGGGGTTGCGGGCTATGGCTACACCTTC.

The chain recombines TRBV29-1 with TRBJ2-3; maybe TRBD2 (5 bases). Germline CDR1 is SQVTM and CDR2 is ANQGSEA. With 8 bases removed from V and 3 bases from J, the gap between germline ends came to 12 bases. The CDR3 length is 12 residues. Here the CDR3 reads CSTSDFTDTQYF. The CDR3, as DNA: TGCAGCACCTCGGACTTTACAGATACGCAGTATTTT.

This chain's CDR3 is CSARYFGGTGGTNQPQHF. CDR3 sequence (DNA): TGCAGTGCTAGATACTTCGGCGGGACAGGGGGTACGAATCAGCCCCAGCATTTT. This chain joins TRBV20-1 and TRBJ1-5; the match to TRBD1 covers 11 bases. In germline, CDR1 is DFQATT, CDR2 SNEGSKA (reference sequence). The trim removed 2 bases at V and 4 bases at J, leaving 13 bases unmatched. The CDR3 loop spans 18 amino acids.

This clonotype was detected a few times. A much larger clone lies a single base off, so this may be a read error. The chain is built from TRBV15 and TRBJ2-7, with D possibly matching TRBD1 (5 bases). The CDR3 runs to 14 residues. Trimming cost V 0 bases and J 5 bases, with 11 bases left between them. The V gene's germline CDR1 is LNHNV and CDR2 YYDKDF (reference sequence). For the CDR3, the DNA is TGTGCCACCAGCAGAGATGGGGCCTGGGACGAGCAGTACTTC. Amino acids: CATSRDGAWDEQYF.

In the case of this clonotype: Given a much more abundant clone one base away, this may be a read error. V is TRBV3-1 and J is TRBJ2-5; TRBD2 matches 10 bases. The CDR3 extends over 17 amino acids. The J segment lost 4 bases and the V segment lost 1 base, leaving 9 bases of the junction unmatched. CDR1 LGHDT and CDR2 YNNKEL come from the germline V gene (reference sequence). CDR3 bases: TGTGCCAGCAGCCAAGCGATTAGCGGGGGGACCCGAGAGACCCAGTACTTC. Residues: CASSQAISGGTRETQYF.